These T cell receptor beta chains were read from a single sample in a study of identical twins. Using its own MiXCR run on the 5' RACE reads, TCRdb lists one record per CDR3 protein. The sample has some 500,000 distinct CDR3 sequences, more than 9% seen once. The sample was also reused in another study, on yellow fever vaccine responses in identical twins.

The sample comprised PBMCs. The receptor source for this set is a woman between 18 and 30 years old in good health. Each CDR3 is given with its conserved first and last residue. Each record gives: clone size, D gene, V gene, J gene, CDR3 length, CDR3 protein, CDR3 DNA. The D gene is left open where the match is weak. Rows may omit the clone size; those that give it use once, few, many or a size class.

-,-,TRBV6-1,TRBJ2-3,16,CASRPHRGGGTDTQYF,TGTGCCAGCAGACCCCACAGGGGGGGGGGCACAGATACGCAGTATTTT
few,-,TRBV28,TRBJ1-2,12,CASSLSNSGYTF,TGTGCCAGCAGTTTAAGTAACAGTGGCTACACCTTC
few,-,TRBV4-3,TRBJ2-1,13,CASSQDQGVEQFF,TGCGCCAGCAGCCAAGATCAAGGGGTTGAGCAGTTCTTC
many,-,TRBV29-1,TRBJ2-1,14,CSVEGLGFRNEQFF,TGCAGCGTTGAAGGGCTAGGTTTTCGGAATGAGCAGTTCTTC
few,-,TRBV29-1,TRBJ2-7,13,CSVDRDGSYEQYF,TGCAGCGTTGACCGGGACGGATCCTACGAGCAGTACTTC
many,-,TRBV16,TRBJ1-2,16,CASSQAPPGPNYGYTF,TGTGCCAGCAGCCAAGCTCCACCCGGGCCGAACTATGGCTACACCTTC
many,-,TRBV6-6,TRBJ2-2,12,CAGSGSVGELFF,TGTGCCGGTTCAGGTTCAGTCGGGGAGCTGTTTTTT
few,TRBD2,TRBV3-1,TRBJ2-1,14,CASSLGRGNNEQFF,TGTGCCAGCAGCCTGGGGAGGGGTAACAATGAGCAGTTCTTC
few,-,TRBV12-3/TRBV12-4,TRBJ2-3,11,CASSSRATQYF,TGTGCCAGCAGTTCGAGGGCTACGCAGTATTTT
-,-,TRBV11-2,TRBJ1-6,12,CASSLGQSPLHF,TGTGCCAGCAGCTTAGGGCAATCACCCCTCCACTTT
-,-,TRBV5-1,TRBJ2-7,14,CASSLVHTSYEQYF,TGCGCCAGCAGCTTGGTTCACACGTCCTACGAGCAGTACTTC
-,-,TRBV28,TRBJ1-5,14,CASSPQDYNQPQHF,TGTGCCAGCAGTCCCCAGGACTACAATCAGCCCCAGCATTTT